A single sample gave rise to the 18 T cell receptor beta chains below, sequenced in a study of T-cell reconstitution after alpha-beta-depleted transplantation in children. The TCRbeta library incorporated unique molecular identifiers. In TCRdb, the PCR reads were re-called with MiXCR into one record per CDR3 protein. The table has 25,000 to 30,000 distinct CDR3 sequences, around 6.3% seen once. The sequencing here drew on PBMCs, mostly from graft donor cells, taken 180 days after TCRalphabeta/CD19-depleted stem cell transplant. These receptors originate from a male patient younger than 18 who had a stem cell transplant for acute myeloid leukemia, so the T cells may come from the graft donor.

This clonotype was observed at least ten times. This chain joins TRBV4-3 and TRBJ2-1; 9 positions agree with TRBD2. The CDR3 totals 19 residues. Germline loops: CDR1 LGHNA, CDR2 YSLEER. Trimming at V came to 3 bases and at J to 0 bases, leaving 12 bases not matched to a gene. In nucleotides, the CDR3 is TGCGCCAGCAGCCATGACATTACTAGCGGGCCTAGCTCCTACAATGAGCAGTTCTTC. Amino acids: CASSHDITSGPSSYNEQFF.

This clonotype was recorded many times. The chain is built from TRBV6-2 or TRBV6-3 and TRBJ1-5; D might be TRBD1 (5 bases). CDR3 length equals 14 residues. The V and J ends lost 4 bases and 2 bases respectively, with 9 bases between them. From germline, CDR1 is MNHEY and CDR2 SVGEGT. The CDR3 spells CASSSGQGNQPQHF. The CDR3 coding sequence is TGTGCCAGCAGTTCTGGACAAGGCAATCAGCCCCAGCATTTT.

This clonotype was counted at least ten times. The gene calls are TRBV2 and TRBJ2-3; D call uncertain. CDR3 length: 14 residues. V was pared by 6 bases and J by 1 base, with 11 bases between. The germline V gene encodes CDR1 SNHLY and CDR2 FYNNEI. CDR3 DNA sequence: TGTGCCAGCAGATCGCCCCGAGGCACAGATACGCAGTATTTT. It specifies CASRSPRGTDTQYF. The full variable domain, in which reference TRBV2 and TRBJ2-3 provide the parts outside the CDR3, is EPEVTQTPSHQVTQMGQEVILRCVPISNHLYFYWYRQILGQKVEFLVSFYNNEISEKSEIFDDQFSVERPDGSNFTLKIRSTKLEDSAMYFCASRSPRGTDTQYFGPGTRLTVL.

This clonotype was seen at least ten times. The CDR3 reads CSVRALPRNRGETEAFF. CDR3 bases: TGCAGCGTTAGAGCCCTCCCGAGGAACAGGGGCGAGACTGAAGCTTTCTTT. The chain uses TRBV29-1 and TRBJ1-1; 7 positions agree with TRBD1. Germline V gene data show CDR1 as SQVTM and CDR2 as ANQGSEA. The V gene end was trimmed by 5 bases and the J gene end by 5 bases; junction bases not matched to a gene: 20. This CDR3 comprises 17 residues.

This clonotype was seen ten or more times. The rearrangement links TRBV4-3 to TRBJ2-7; TRBD2 aligns across 9 bases. The CDR3 has 15 amino acids. After removal of 4 bases from V and 1 base from J, the junction contained 5 bases not matched to a gene. Germline CDR1 LGHNA, CDR2 YSLEER. This chain's CDR3 is CASSPGLASSYEQYF. The DNA of the CDR3 is TGCGCCAGCAGCCCCGGACTAGCGAGTTCCTACGAGCAGTACTTC.

This clonotype showed up just a few times. The chain uses TRBV30 and TRBJ1-6; D not certain. Germline V lookup: CDR1 GTSNPN, CDR2 SVGIG (reference sequence). The CDR3 totals 14 residues. Between the trimmed V and J ends, which lost 4 bases and 6 bases, there was a span of 13 bases. CDR3 sequence (DNA): TGTGCCTGGATATGGAGTACCGGTAATTCACCCCTCCACTTT. The encoded protein is CAWIWSTGNSPLHF.

The chain couples TRBV7-8 to TRBJ2-7, with 10 bases that match TRBD2. Germline trimming cut 8 bases from V and 5 bases from J; bases unmatched to any gene: 21. Germline lookup yields CDR1 SGHVS and CDR2 FQNEAQ. The CDR3 contains 18 residues. The CDR3 bases are TGTGCCAGCGGCCCGGAATTAACTAGCGGGACCATGTACCACGAGCAGTACTTC. Its protein is CASGPELTSGTMYHEQYF.

This clonotype was seen at least ten times. The chain recombines TRBV4-1 with TRBJ1-1, with 7 bases fitting TRBD1. Germline assignment: CDR1 MGHRA and CDR2 YSYEKL. Trimming took 4 bases from V and 2 from J; bases not matched to a gene: 4. The CDR3 runs to 14 residues. Written as DNA, the CDR3 is TGCGCCAGCAGCCTGGGACAGCTTAACACTGAAGCTTTCTTT. Protein product: CASSLGQLNTEAFF.

This clonotype was counted many times. The chain carries TRBV11-2 and TRBJ2-5; D might be TRBD2 (6 bases). In germline, CDR1 is SGHAT, CDR2 FQNNGV. The CDR3 has 16 amino acids. The germline V and J ends were trimmed by 4 bases and 5 bases, with 20 bases remaining between them. CDR3 sequence (DNA): TGTGCCAGCAGCTACGTTTTCGGGGGTCCCACGGAGACCCAGTACTTC. The encoded protein is CASSYVFGGPTETQYF.

This clonotype has just a few counts. The chain joins TRBV29-1 to TRBJ2-3; D is undetermined. The CDR3 has 15 residues. Trimming left V 0 bases short and J 8 bases short, with 18 bases between. Germline V gene data show CDR1 as SQVTM and CDR2 as ANQGSEA. CDR3 protein: CSVEDPFIRDLTQYF. The CDR3 DNA follows: TGCAGCGTTGAAGATCCCTTCATAAGGGATCTTACGCAGTATTTT.

This clonotype was detected many times. One end of the junction is discordant with germline, which a read error may explain. The rearrangement links TRBV7-7 to TRBJ2-5; TRBD1 is a possible D gene (5 bases). Germline values: CDR1 SSHAT, CDR2 FNYEAQ (reference sequence). The CDR3 covers 14 residues. Written as DNA, the CDR3 is TGTGCTAGCAGCTCTTGGGGCACGCAAGAGACCCAGTACTTC. Protein: CASSSWGTQETQYF.

The CDR3 DNA reads as TGTGCCATGAGCCCCGGACAGAACACAGATACGCAGTATTTT. Its protein product is CAMSPGQNTDTQYF. The chain couples TRBV4-2 to TRBJ2-3, with D tentatively TRBD1 (6 bases). The length of the CDR3 is 14 residues. Germline CDR1 reads LGHNA; CDR2 reads YNFKEQ. V gave up 10 bases and J gave up 2 bases, with 16 bases separating them.

This clonotype was picked up many times. The chain has TRBV27 and TRBJ2-1, with D possibly being TRBD2 (7 bases). Trimming stripped 7 bases from V and 8 bases from J, with 15 bases between. The CDR3 runs to 13 residues. Germline V lookup: CDR1 MNHEY, CDR2 SMNVEV (reference sequence). In nucleotides, the CDR3 is TGTGCCAGCATAGGGGGGGGGGTGTATGAGCAGTTCTTC. Translated: CASIGGGVYEQFF.

This clonotype has a count of ten or more. The chain has TRBV19 and TRBJ2-2, with D unresolved. The V gene's germline CDR1 is LNHDA and CDR2 SQIVND (reference sequence). V gave up 0 bases and J gave up 2 bases, with 7 bases separating them. This CDR3 region has 15 residues. CDR3 region: CASSIEGSNTGELFF. DNA of the CDR3: TGTGCCAGTAGTATAGAAGGCTCTAACACCGGGGAGCTGTTTTTT.

The chain recombines TRBV18 with TRBJ1-6, with a weak D call TRBD1 (5 bases). Germline CDR1 is KGHSH and CDR2 is LQKENI. This CDR3 has 14 amino acids. V was pared by 2 bases and J by 8 bases, with 10 bases between. In nucleotides, the CDR3 is TGTGCCAGCTCACCAAACGGAGGGGATTCACCCCTCCACTTT. The encoded protein is CASSPNGGDSPLHF. Together with reference TRBV18 and TRBJ1-6, the CDR3 gives the full variable domain: NAGVMQNPRHLVRRRGQEARLRCSPMKGHSHVYWYRQLPEEGLKFMVYLQKENIIDESGMPKERFSAEFPKEGPSILRIQQVVRGDSAAYFCASSPNGGDSPLHFGNGTRLTVT.

The gene calls are TRBV7-2 and TRBJ2-7; D ambiguous. This CDR3 is built from 15 residues. Trimming left V 1 base short and J 4 bases short, with 14 bases between. Per the germline V gene, CDR1 is SGHTA and CDR2 is FQGNSA. CDR3 bases: TGTGCCAGCAGCTTAGTCCCGACTTTTTGGTACGAGCAGTACTTC. This encodes CASSLVPTFWYEQYF.

This clonotype occurred many times. The chain uses TRBV12-3 or TRBV12-4 and TRBJ1-1; D not certain. CDR3 length equals 13 residues. V lost 5 bases and J lost 3, with 10 bases in between. The CDR3 loop reads CASSIRPDTEAFF. As DNA, the CDR3 is TGTGCCAGCAGTATTCGACCAGACACTGAAGCTTTCTTT.

This clonotype was recorded many times. V gene TRBV9 combines with J gene TRBJ2-1; the D gene is possibly TRBD1 (6 bases). With 2 bases removed from V and 4 bases from J, the gap between germline ends came to 16 bases. This CDR3 has 16 residues. The V gene's germline CDR1 is SGDLS and CDR2 YYNGEE. The CDR3 loop reads CASSVLDSSGYNEQFF. Here the CDR3 DNA reads TGTGCCAGCAGCGTCCTGGACAGCAGCGGATACAATGAGCAGTTCTTC.